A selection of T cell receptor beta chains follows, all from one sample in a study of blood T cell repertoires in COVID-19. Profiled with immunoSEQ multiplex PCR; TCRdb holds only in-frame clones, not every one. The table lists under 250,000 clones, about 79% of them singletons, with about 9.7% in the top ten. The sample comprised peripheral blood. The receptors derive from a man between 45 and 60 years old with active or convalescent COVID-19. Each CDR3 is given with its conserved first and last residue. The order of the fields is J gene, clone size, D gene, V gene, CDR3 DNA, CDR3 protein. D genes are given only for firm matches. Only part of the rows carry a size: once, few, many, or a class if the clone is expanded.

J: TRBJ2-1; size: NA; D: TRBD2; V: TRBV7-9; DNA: TGTGCCAGCAGCTTGACGGGACTAGTTGCCGATGAGCAGTTCTTC; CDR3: CASSLTGLVADEQFF
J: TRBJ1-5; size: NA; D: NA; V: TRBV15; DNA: TGTGCCACTTCGAGGGGGACCCTGGGAGGGCATCAGCCCCAGCATTTT; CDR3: CATSRGTLGGHQPQHF
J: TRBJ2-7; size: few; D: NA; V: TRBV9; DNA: TGTGCCAGCAGCGTTGACACATTAACCTACGAGCAGTACTTC; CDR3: CASSVDTLTYEQYF
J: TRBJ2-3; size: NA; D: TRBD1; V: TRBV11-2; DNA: TGTGCCAGCAGCGTACGGGACAGCAGGTCAGATACGCAGTATTTT; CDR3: CASSVRDSRSDTQYF
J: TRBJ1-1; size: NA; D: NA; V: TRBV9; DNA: TGTGCCACCGCTCCGGGAGGCCCCTCGGAAAACACTGAAGCTTTCTTT; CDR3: CATAPGGPSENTEAFF
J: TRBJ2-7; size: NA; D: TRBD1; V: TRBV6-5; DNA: TGTGCCAGCATTCTCACCGGGACAGGATCGCGCGAGCAGTACTTC; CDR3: CASILTGTGSREQYF
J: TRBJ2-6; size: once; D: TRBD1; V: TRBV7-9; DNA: TGTGCCAGCAGCTTTGATTTTTGGATTAGGGGGCCTGGGGCCAACGTCCTGACTTTC; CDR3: CASSFDFWIRGPGANVLTF
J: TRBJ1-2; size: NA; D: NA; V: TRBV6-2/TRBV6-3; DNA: TGTGCCAGCAGTCAACTCTTAGAGGGGAGGTTTGGCTACACCTTC; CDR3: CASSQLLEGRFGYTF
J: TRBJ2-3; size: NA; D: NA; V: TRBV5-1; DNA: TGCGCCAGCAGCTCGGGGACACATAGCACAGATACGCAGTATTTT; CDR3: CASSSGTHSTDTQYF
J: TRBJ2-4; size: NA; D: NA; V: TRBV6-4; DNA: TGTGCCAGCAGGGACCTGAAAAACATTCAGTACTTC; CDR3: CASRDLKNIQYF
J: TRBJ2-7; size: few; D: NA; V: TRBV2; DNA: TGTGCCAGCAGTGCTCTTTCCTACGAGCAGTACTTC; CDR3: CASSALSYEQYF
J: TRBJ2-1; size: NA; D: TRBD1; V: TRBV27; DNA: TGTGCCAGCAGTTTATGGACAGGAATTTCCTACAATGAGCAGTTCTTC; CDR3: CASSLWTGISYNEQFF
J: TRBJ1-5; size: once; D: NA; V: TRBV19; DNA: TGTGCCAGTAGTATGGGCCGCAATCAGCCCCAGCATTTT; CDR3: CASSMGRNQPQHF
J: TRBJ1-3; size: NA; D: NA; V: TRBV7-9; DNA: TGTGCCAGCACTTACTACTCTGGAAACACCATATATTTT; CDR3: CASTYYSGNTIYF
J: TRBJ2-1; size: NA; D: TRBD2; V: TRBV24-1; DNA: TGTGCCACCAGTGACCCCTCCGGGACTAGCGGATACAATGAGCAGTTCTTC; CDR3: CATSDPSGTSGYNEQFF
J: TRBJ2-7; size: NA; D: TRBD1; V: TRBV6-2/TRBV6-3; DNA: TGTGCCAGCAGTTACTCGGACAGGGGAATTGGCGAGCAGTACTTC; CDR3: CASSYSDRGIGEQYF
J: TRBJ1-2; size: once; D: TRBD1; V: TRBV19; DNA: TGTGCCACCTTACCTTGGACAGGGGGCTCCCCAATCTATGGCTACACCTTC; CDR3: CATLPWTGGSPIYGYTF
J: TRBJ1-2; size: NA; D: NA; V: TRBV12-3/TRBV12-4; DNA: TGTGCCAGCAGGAGGGACATCGGTGGCTACACCTTC; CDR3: CASRRDIGGYTF
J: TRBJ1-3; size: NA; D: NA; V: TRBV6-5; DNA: TGTGCCAGCAGCCCGCGGACACTCTCTGGAAACACCATATATTTT; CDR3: CASSPRTLSGNTIYF
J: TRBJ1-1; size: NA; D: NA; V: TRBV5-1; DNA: TGCGCCAGCAGGGTAGGCCCCACCGGGACTGAAGCTTTCTTT; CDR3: CASRVGPTGTEAFF
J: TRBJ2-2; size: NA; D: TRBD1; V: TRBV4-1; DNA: TGCGCCAGCAGCCTTGGACGGGACAGGACGGCGAGAACCGGGGAGCTGTTTTTT; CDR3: CASSLGRDRTARTGELFF
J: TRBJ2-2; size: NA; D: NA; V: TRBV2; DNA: TGTGCCAGCAGTTCACAGGGTGCCGGGGAGCTGTTTTTT; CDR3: CASSSQGAGELFF
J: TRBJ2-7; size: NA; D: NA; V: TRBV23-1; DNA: TGCGCCAGCAGTCTCAGGGGAGGGCACGAGCAGTACTTC; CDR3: CASSLRGGHEQYF